This TCR beta chain was sequenced for a study of early T cells in non-severe SARS-CoV-2 infection. Study-wide context: From unsorted whole blood, bulk RNA was sequenced, and the chains remained unpaired.

This clonotype was seen repeatedly, ten times or more. What it binds is unknown. In the library, individual cDNA molecules carried attached unique molecular identifiers. One entry per CDR3 protein, called by TCRdb with MiXCR from the 5' RACE reads. The profile shows tens of thousands of distinct CDR3 sequences, around 3.3% of them singletons. The CDR3 runs to 14 residues. V gave up 11 bases and J gave up 9 bases; unmatched junction bases: 16. Germline CDR1 and CDR2: MNHNY and SVGAGI (reference sequence). Findings and limits, study-wide: Private and CD4 specificities were missed by VDJdb matching, which favored anti-spike CD8 responses.

The rearrangement links TRBV6-6 to TRBJ2-5; 9 bases are shared with TRBD2. Sequencing was performed on whole blood. The clonotype comes from an adult who was a healthcare worker with PCR-confirmed SARS-CoV-2 infection or an uninfected control (not recorded which). The CDR3 region is CACSRASGADAQYF. The CDR3 coding sequence is TGTGCCTGTTCGAGGGCTAGCGGGGCGGATGCCCAGTACTTC.